The sequence of this T cell receptor (beta chain) was determined in a study of beta chain features in type 1 diabetes. Comment on this clone: Its antigen is unknown.

The CDR3 consists of 14 residues. V was cut by 2 bases and J by 7 bases, with 15 bases left in between. The germline V gene encodes CDR1 MNHEY and CDR2 SVGAGI. Findings and limits, study-wide: When Type 1 diabetes patients were examined, their TCRB CDR3s proved moderately but significantly shorter in all four CD4+ subsets. The study found fewer insertions and more deletions at VDJ junctions in type 1 diabetes patients.

Expressed TCRB transcripts were sequenced after all isolated RNA was converted to cDNA. Profiling relied on immunoSEQ multiplex PCR, and the TCRdb table lists in-frame clones only, not all of them. This table holds under 300,000 clones, over 20% found once. The sequenced material came from naive CD4+ T cells from blood. This receptor was taken from a middle-aged woman with type 1 diabetes. The chain carries TRBV6-5 and TRBJ2-7; D might be TRBD1 (6 bases). The DNA for the CDR3 is TGTGCCAGCAGTTACGGGACAACCCTACGGGAGCAGTACTTC. The encoded protein is CASSYGTTLREQYF.